These 17 T cell receptor beta chains share one sample of origin, sequenced in a study of blood T cell repertoires in COVID-19. Method: immunoSEQ multiplex PCR; TCRdb's copy keeps in-frame clones and lacks some. The table records more than 85,000 clones, approximately 91% of them present only once. Sequencing input: peripheral blood. The receptors were sampled from a woman in her 70s with acute or convalescent COVID-19.

This clone was counted only a few times. The rearrangement uses TRBV11-1 and TRBJ1-1; D is unresolved. The CDR3 sequence is 14 residues long. V gave up 5 bases and J gave up 4 bases, with 14 bases separating them. Germline CDR1 and CDR2: SGHAT and FQDESV (reference sequence). The CDR3 coding sequence is TGTGCCAGCAGCCCCCGTCTGTATCCCACTGAAGCTTTCTTT. This sequence encodes CASSPRLYPTEAFF.

CDR3 in amino acids: CASRDPGQGTHNEQFF. CDR3 bases: TGTGCCAGCAGGGATCCGGGACAGGGGACCCACAATGAGCAGTTCTTC. V and J are TRBV28 and TRBJ2-1; 10 bases map to TRBD1. With V trimmed by 6 bases and J by 5 bases, 10 bases remained unmatched. The CDR3 extends over 16 amino acids. The germline CDR1 and CDR2 sequences are MDHEN and SYDVKM.

The rearrangement links TRBV6-1 to TRBJ1-4; TRBD1 aligns across 10 bases. The CDR3 extends over 15 amino acids. CDR1 is MNHNS and CDR2 is SASEGT in the germline V gene. V lost 6 bases and J lost 7; bases outside the gene matches: 8. In DNA form, the CDR3 reads TGTGCCAGCAGACGAACGGGACAGGGGACTGAAAAACTGTTTTTT. Protein product: CASRRTGQGTEKLFF.

The chain couples TRBV11-2 to TRBJ2-1; TRBD1 is a possible D gene (6 bases). V lost 0 bases to trimming and J lost 7 bases, with 16 bases between them. The CDR3 has 16 residues. Germline V lookup: CDR1 SGHAT, CDR2 FQNNGV. CDR3 residues: CASSLERSTGFNEQFF. CDR3 in DNA: TGTGCCAGCAGCTTAGAACGAAGTACAGGGTTTAATGAGCAGTTCTTC. The full variable domain, with the rest looked up from reference TRBV11-2 and TRBJ2-1, is EAGVAQSPRYKIIEKRQSVAFWCNPISGHATLYWYQQILGQGPKLLIQFQNNGVVDDSQLPKDRFSAERLKGVDSTLKIQPAKLEDSAVYLCASSLERSTGFNEQFFGPGTRLTVL.

This clone was counted once. The chain carries TRBV10-2 and TRBJ2-7; D possibly corresponds to TRBD1 (5 bases). Deletions cut 3 bases from V and 4 bases from J, with 16 bases between. The CDR3 is 15 amino acids. CDR1 and CDR2 (germline): WSHSY, SAAADI. This chain's CDR3 is CASSDFREWKYEQYF. CDR3 in DNA: TGCGCCAGCAGTGATTTCAGGGAATGGAAATACGAGCAGTACTTC.

This chain connects TRBV5-1 to TRBJ1-1; TRBD1 aligns across 8 bases. V lost 3 bases, J lost 1 base, and 8 bases stayed unmatched. The germline CDR1 and CDR2 sequences are SGHRS and YFSETQ. This CDR3 contains 16 residues. The CDR3 DNA follows: TGCGCCAGCAGCTCTAGGACCGGGACAGGGAACACTGAAGCTTTCTTT. Translation: CASSSRTGTGNTEAFF. Combining the CDR3 with reference TRBV5-1 and TRBJ1-1 gives the whole variable domain KAGVTQTPRYLIKTRGQQVTLSCSPISGHRSVSWYQQTPGQGLQFLFEYFSETQRNKGNFPGRFSGRQFSNSRSEMNVSTLELGDSALYLCASSSRTGTGNTEAFFGQGTRLTVV.

This clone was recorded a few times. V is TRBV5-6 and J is TRBJ1-5, with D maybe TRBD1 (5 bases). Germline CDR1 SGHDT, CDR2 YYEEEE. This CDR3 is built from 18 residues. The V end was cut by 3 bases, the J end by 6 bases, with 25 bases between. The CDR3 DNA follows: TGTGCCAGCAGCTGGGGTGGAGGGGCAGGATTTATGGGTCAGCCCCAGCATTTT. Translation: CASSWGGGAGFMGQPQHF.

The DNA for the CDR3 is TGTGCCAGCAGCCCCTCTACAGACGGCTCTGGAAACACCATATATTTT. Translating it yields CASSPSTDGSGNTIYF. The gene calls are TRBV3-1 (or the pseudogene TRBV3-2) and TRBJ1-3; D gene ambiguous. V was cut by 4 bases and J by 0 bases, with 13 bases left in between. In germline, CDR1 is LGHDT, CDR2 YNNKEL (reference sequence). The CDR3 length is 16 residues.

This clone has only one observation. This chain links TRBV18 with TRBJ1-6; D uncertain. The V end was cut by 3 bases, the J end by 7 bases, with 16 bases between. Germline V CDR1 and CDR2: KGHSH, LQKENI. The CDR3 is 16 residues long. The DNA for the CDR3 is TGTGCCAGCTCACCCTCCACTGAGGGCAAAAATTCACCCCTCCACTTT. This sequence encodes CASSPSTEGKNSPLHF.

The V gene is TRBV6-5, the J gene TRBJ2-2; 8 nucleotides agree with TRBD1. Germline trimming cut 8 bases from V and 3 bases from J; bases unmatched to any gene: 5. The CDR3 runs to 14 residues. Germline CDR1 MNHEY, CDR2 SVGAGI. The CDR3 spells CASFGQGYTGELFF. Written as DNA, the CDR3 is TGTGCCAGCTTTGGACAGGGTTACACCGGGGAGCTGTTTTTT.

The V and J genes are TRBV19 and TRBJ2-1; the D gene is possibly TRBD2 (6 bases). CDR3 length: 15 residues. The germline V gene has CDR1 LNHDA and CDR2 SQIVND (reference sequence). Deletions cut 1 base from V and 4 bases from J, with 11 bases between. DNA of the CDR3: TGTGCCAGTAGTATAGTGTCGGGAGCTTACAATGAGCAGTTCTTC. Residues: CASSIVSGAYNEQFF.

The chain is built from TRBV11-2 and TRBJ1-5; D is uncertain. The germline V and J ends were trimmed by 0 bases and 7 bases, with 16 bases remaining between them. This CDR3 has 16 amino acids. CDR1 and CDR2 from the germline V gene are SGHAT and FQNNGV. The CDR3 spells CASSLDSRAGGQPQHF. The CDR3 DNA follows: TGTGCCAGCAGCTTAGATAGTCGGGCAGGAGGACAGCCCCAGCATTTT.

This clone occurred once. This chain joins TRBV10-2 and TRBJ2-7, with 9 bases aligning to TRBD1. V lost 2 bases to trimming and J lost 4 bases; unmatched junction nucleotides: 3. Germline V CDR1 and CDR2: WSHSY, SAAADI. The CDR3 contains 14 residues. The CDR3 protein is CASSEPGQGYEQYF. CDR3 sequence (DNA): TGCGCCAGCAGTGAGCCGGGACAGGGTTACGAGCAGTACTTC.

This chain links TRBV6-2 or TRBV6-3 with TRBJ2-1; 11 bases fit TRBD2. The germline CDR1 and CDR2 sequences are MNHEY and SVGEGT. CDR3 length: 15 residues. With V trimmed by 5 bases and J by 7 bases, 7 bases remained unmatched. CDR3 sequence: CASSRLSGGANEQFF. CDR3 DNA sequence: TGTGCCAGCAGTCGACTTAGCGGGGGGGCGAATGAGCAGTTCTTC.

The chain is built from TRBV11-2 and TRBJ2-5; unclear D gene. V was clipped by 3 bases and J by 2 bases, with 4 bases between them. The CDR3 covers 12 residues. Germline lookup yields CDR1 SGHAT and CDR2 FQNNGV. CDR3 in amino acids: CASSFPQETQYF. CDR3 in DNA: TGTGCCAGCAGCTTCCCTCAAGAGACCCAGTACTTC.

The J gene is TRBJ2-5, the V gene TRBV28, with TRBD1 identical over 10 bases. The CDR3 has 14 amino acids. With V trimmed by 5 bases and J by 5 bases, 5 bases remained unmatched. Germline CDR1 MDHEN, CDR2 SYDVKM. This CDR3 reads CASSIGQGVETQYF. DNA of the CDR3: TGTGCCAGCAGTATTGGACAGGGGGTCGAGACCCAGTACTTC. The variable domain in full, with the rest retrieved from reference TRBV28 and TRBJ2-5, is DVKVTQSSRYLVKRTGEKVFLECVQDMDHENMFWYRQDPGLGLRLIYFSYDVKMKEKGDIPEGYSVSREKKERFSLILESASTNQTSMYLCASSIGQGVETQYFGPGTRLLVL.

The gene calls are TRBV5-4 and TRBJ2-1, with 7 bases lining up with TRBD2. From germline, CDR1 is SGHNT and CDR2 YYREEE (reference sequence). V shed 2 bases, J shed 0 bases, and the junction held 8 bases outside the gene matches. The CDR3 loop spans 17 amino acids. CDR3 in amino acids: CASSLYPSGTSYNEQFF. Here the CDR3 DNA reads TGTGCCAGCAGCTTATACCCCAGCGGGACCTCCTACAATGAGCAGTTCTTC. Full variable domain (rest looked up from reference TRBV5-4 and TRBJ2-1): ETGVTQSPTHLIKTRGQQVTLRCSSQSGHNTVSWYQQALGQGPQFIFQYYREEENGRGNFPPRFSGLQFPNYSSELNVNALELDDSALYLCASSLYPSGTSYNEQFFGPGTRLTVL.